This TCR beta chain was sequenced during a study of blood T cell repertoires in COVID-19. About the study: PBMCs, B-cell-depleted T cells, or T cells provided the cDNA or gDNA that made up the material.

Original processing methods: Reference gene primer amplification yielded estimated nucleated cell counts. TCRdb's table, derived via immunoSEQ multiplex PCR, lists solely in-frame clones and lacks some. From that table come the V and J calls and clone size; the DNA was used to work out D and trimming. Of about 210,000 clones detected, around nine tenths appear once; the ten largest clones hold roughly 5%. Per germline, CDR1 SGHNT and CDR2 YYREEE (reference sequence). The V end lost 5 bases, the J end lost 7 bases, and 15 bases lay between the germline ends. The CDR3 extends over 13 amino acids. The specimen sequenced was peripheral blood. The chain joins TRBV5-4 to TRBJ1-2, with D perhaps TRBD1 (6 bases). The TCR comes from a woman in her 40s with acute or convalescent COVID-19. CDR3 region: CASRLGGALGYTF. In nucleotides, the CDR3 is TGTGCCAGCAGGCTCGGGGGGGCGCTTGGCTACACCTTC.